A single sample gave rise to the 19 T cell receptor beta chains below, sequenced in a study of CD8 T cells in ankylosing spondylitis. Study conclusions and caveats: Roughly 8 highly homologous variants made up a TCR beta motif that seemed to typify ankylosing spondylitis blood.

The antigens these receptors bind are not known. TCRdb recomputed calls from the 5' RACE reads with MiXCR, one row per CDR3 protein. The sample records about 840,000 distinct CDR3 sequences, about 11% being singletons. The material sequenced was blood, either unsorted or a sorted T cell fraction (not recorded which). The origin of the receptors is a male donor with ankylosing spondylitis.

V is TRBV6-5 and J is TRBJ1-3; no reliable D call. This CDR3 is 14 amino acids long. The germline CDR1 and CDR2 sequences are MNHEY and SVGAGI. The V end was cut by 2 bases, the J end by 0 bases, with 5 bases between. The CDR3 DNA is TGTGCCAGCAGTTACGGGGACTCTGGAAACACCATATATTTT. Its protein product is CASSYGDSGNTIYF.

The rearrangement joins TRBV20-1 to TRBJ2-7; 11 bases are shared with TRBD2. The CDR3 consists of 14 residues. Trimming cost V 5 bases and J 7 bases; bases outside gene matches: 10. The germline V gene has CDR1 DFQATT and CDR2 SNEGSKA (reference sequence). This CDR3 reads CSALSGRAPREQYF. The CDR3 DNA follows: TGCAGTGCTCTTAGCGGGAGGGCCCCCCGGGAGCAGTACTTC.

Ten or more counts support this clonotype. This chain links TRBV5-1 with TRBJ2-7; D is unclear. This CDR3 comprises 13 residues. Between the trimmed V and J ends, which lost 3 bases and 0 bases, there was a span of 7 bases. Germline V gene lookup returns CDR1 SGHRS and CDR2 YFSETQ. Written as DNA, the CDR3 is TGCGCCAGCAGCTCTCTAAACTCCTACGAGCAGTACTTC. It translates to CASSSLNSYEQYF.

This clonotype was counted at least ten times. This sequence joins TRBV7-8 and TRBJ2-2; perhaps D is TRBD1 or TRBD2 (6 bases each). The CDR3 sequence is 16 residues long. V was trimmed by 7 bases and J by 0 bases, leaving 15 bases between them. Germline CDR1 is SGHVS and CDR2 is FQNEAQ. This CDR3 is CASTKGGFANTGELFF. CDR3 bases: TGTGCCAGCACCAAGGGGGGCTTCGCGAACACCGGGGAGCTGTTTTTT.

The chain uses TRBV12-3 or TRBV12-4 and TRBJ1-6, with D possibly TRBD1 on 6 matching bases. The CDR3 runs to 16 residues. V was cut by 8 bases and J by 1 base, with 15 bases left in between. The CDR3 here is CASGTRGGSYNSPLHF. The CDR3 bases are TGTGCCAGCGGCACTAGGGGGGGGTCCTATAATTCACCCCTCCACTTT.

This clonotype was found a few times. V is TRBV20-1 and J is TRBJ1-2; D gene ambiguous. The V end was cut by 0 bases, the J end by 3 bases, with 5 bases between. This CDR3 comprises 12 residues. Per germline, CDR1 DFQATT and CDR2 SNEGSKA (reference sequence). DNA of the CDR3: TGCAGTGCTAGAGAGTGGGACTATGGCTACACCTTC. It specifies CSAREWDYGYTF.

This clonotype was counted between two and nine times. The chain has TRBV6-5 and TRBJ2-5; D remains unclear. From germline, CDR1 is MNHEY and CDR2 SVGAGI. This CDR3 is 15 amino acids long. Trimming pared 0 bases from V and 5 bases from J, leaving 13 bases between. CDR3 nucleotides: TGTGCCAGCAGTTACTCGGCCAGCCCGTGGGAGACCCAGTACTTC. Encoded protein: CASSYSASPWETQYF.

The chain couples TRBV7-3 to TRBJ2-1; 14 bases map to TRBD2. The CDR3 extends over 16 amino acids. V lost 4 bases, J lost 7 bases, and 6 bases stayed unmatched. Germline CDR1 SGHTA, CDR2 FQGTGA. CDR3 nucleotide sequence: TGTGCCAGCAGCTATCTGGGACTAGCGGGGGCAAATGAGCAGTTCTTC. Its translation is CASSYLGLAGANEQFF.

This clonotype was detected a few times. V and J are TRBV7-6 and TRBJ2-1; TRBD2 agrees at 12 bases. Germline CDR1 and CDR2: SGHVS and FNYEAQ. There are 14 residues in the CDR3. The trim removed 4 bases at V and 6 bases at J, leaving 1 base unmatched. CDR3 bases: TGTGCCAGCAGCTGGACTAGCGGGACCAATGAGCAGTTCTTC. Translating it yields CASSWTSGTNEQFF.

This clonotype was detected ten times or more. The chain employs TRBV6-2 or TRBV6-3 and TRBJ1-2; D uncertain. CDR1 and CDR2 from the germline V gene are MNHEY and SVGEGT. CDR3 length equals 9 residues. The CDR3, as DNA: TGTGCTGCCGGGTATGGCTACACCTTC. Its translation: CAAGYGYTF.

The chain links TRBV7-2 to TRBJ2-3; D unresolved. This CDR3 has 15 amino acids. With 5 bases removed from V and 5 bases from J, the gap between germline ends came to 17 bases. Germline loops: CDR1 SGHTA, CDR2 FQGNSA. This CDR3 is CASSQFGGSQDTQYF. CDR3 bases: TGTGCCAGCAGCCAATTCGGTGGGTCTCAAGATACGCAGTATTTT.

This clonotype was detected many times. The chain links TRBV5-8 to TRBJ1-1, with D perhaps matching TRBD1 (5 bases). Germline CDR1 is SGHTS and CDR2 is YDEGEE. CDR3 length: 14 residues. V gave up 6 bases and J gave up 4 bases, with 16 bases separating them. The CDR3 loop is CASTRLNRPTEAFF. The CDR3 DNA follows: TGTGCCAGCACCAGACTAAACAGGCCCACTGAAGCTTTCTTT. Looking up the rest from reference TRBV5-8 and TRBJ1-1 gives the full variable domain: EAGVTQSPTHLIKTRGQQATLRCSPISGHTSVYWYQQALGLGLQFLLWYDEGEERNRGNFPPRFSGRQFPNYSSELNVNALELEDSALYLCASTRLNRPTEAFFGQGTRLTVV.

The chain has TRBV5-1 and TRBJ2-3, with 11 nucleotides matching TRBD2. This CDR3 has 16 residues. V lost 6 bases and J lost 1; bases outside the gene matches: 7. Germline CDR1 SGHRS, CDR2 YFSETQ. The CDR3 reads CASTNLAGGGTDTQYF. CDR3 in DNA: TGCGCCAGCACCAACCTAGCGGGGGGTGGCACAGATACGCAGTATTTT.

The chain recombines TRBV5-1 with TRBJ1-5, with TRBD1 as a possible D gene (5 bases). This CDR3 contains 15 residues. Between the trimmed V and J ends, which lost 4 bases and 4 bases, there was a span of 15 bases. The germline CDR1 and CDR2 sequences are SGHRS and YFSETQ. As DNA, the CDR3 is TGCGCCAGCAGCCCCACGGGGGGATGGAATCAGCCCCAGCATTTT. This sequence encodes CASSPTGGWNQPQHF.

This clonotype was observed at least ten times. V and J are TRBV20-1 and TRBJ2-5, with D possibly being TRBD1 (6 bases). This CDR3 is built from 14 residues. V dropped 7 bases and J dropped 2 bases, with 17 bases sitting between them. In germline, CDR1 is DFQATT, CDR2 SNEGSKA (reference sequence). This chain's CDR3 is CSEITGNVQETQYF. The CDR3 nucleotides read TGCAGTGAGATCACAGGGAATGTACAAGAGACCCAGTACTTC.

The chain recombines TRBV6-5 with TRBJ2-1, with TRBD2 matching over 7 bases. This CDR3 has 14 amino acids. Germline V gene sequence: CDR1 MNHEY, CDR2 SVGAGI. Trimming cost V 4 bases and J 8 bases; bases outside gene matches: 8. The CDR3 protein is CASSSGLPPDEQFF. The DNA for the CDR3 is TGTGCCAGCAGTTCGGGACTACCTCCGGATGAGCAGTTCTTC.

The genes are TRBV9 and TRBJ1-1; no reliable D call. V lost 4 bases and J 7 bases, leaving 14 bases between the germline ends. Germline lookup yields CDR1 SGDLS and CDR2 YYNGEE. The CDR3 consists of 13 residues. The CDR3 reads CASSPQLGGEAFF. The CDR3 coding sequence is TGTGCCAGCAGCCCCCAACTCGGAGGTGAAGCTTTCTTT.

This clonotype was recorded many times. The V and J genes are TRBV5-1 and TRBJ2-3; unclear D gene. The length of the CDR3 is 13 residues. The germline gives CDR1 SGHRS, CDR2 YFSETQ. Trimming stripped 0 bases from V and 5 bases from J, with 7 bases between. CDR3: CASSLVSEDTQYF. The DNA for the CDR3 is TGCGCCAGCAGCTTGGTGTCGGAAGATACGCAGTATTTT.

This clonotype was observed at least ten times. The chain joins TRBV5-1 to TRBJ2-2, with 8 bases matching TRBD1. V dropped 3 bases and J dropped 4; count of bases not matched to a gene: 11. Germline V gene lookup returns CDR1 SGHRS and CDR2 YFSETQ. This CDR3 comprises 17 residues. The CDR3 nucleotides are TGCGCCAGCAGCTGGACTACAGGGGGTTCGGGCACCGGGGAGCTGTTTTTT. It yields the protein CASSWTTGGSGTGELFF.